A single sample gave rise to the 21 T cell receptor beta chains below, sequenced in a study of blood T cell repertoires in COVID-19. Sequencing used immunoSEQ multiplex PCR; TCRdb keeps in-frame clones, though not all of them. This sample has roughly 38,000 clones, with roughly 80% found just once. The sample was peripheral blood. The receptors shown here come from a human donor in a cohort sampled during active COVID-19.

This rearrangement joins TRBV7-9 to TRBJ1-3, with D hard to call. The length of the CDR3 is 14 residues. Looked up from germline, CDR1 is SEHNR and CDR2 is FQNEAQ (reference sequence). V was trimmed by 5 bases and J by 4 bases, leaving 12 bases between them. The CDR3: CASSLQVEGNTIYF. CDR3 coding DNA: TGTGCCAGCAGCCTCCAGGTAGAAGGAAACACCATATATTTT.

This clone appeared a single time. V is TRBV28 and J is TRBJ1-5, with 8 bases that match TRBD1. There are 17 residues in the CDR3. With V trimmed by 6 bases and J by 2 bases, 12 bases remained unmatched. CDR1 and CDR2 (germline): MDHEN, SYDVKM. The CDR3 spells CASRTRGRVGGNQPQHF. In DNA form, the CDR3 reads TGTGCCAGCAGGACCAGGGGGCGCGTGGGGGGCAATCAGCCCCAGCATTTT.

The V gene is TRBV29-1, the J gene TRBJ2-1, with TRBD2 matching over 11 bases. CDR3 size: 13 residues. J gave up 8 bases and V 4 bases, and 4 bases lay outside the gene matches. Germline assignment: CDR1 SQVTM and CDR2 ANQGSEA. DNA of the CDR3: TGCAGCGTTGTAGCGGGGGGGCGGGATGAGCAGTTCTTC. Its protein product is CSVVAGGRDEQFF.

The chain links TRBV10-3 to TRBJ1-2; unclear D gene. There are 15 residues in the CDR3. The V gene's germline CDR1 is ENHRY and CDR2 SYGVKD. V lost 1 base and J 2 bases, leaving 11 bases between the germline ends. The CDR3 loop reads CAISEWAAENYGYTF. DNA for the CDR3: TGTGCCATCAGTGAGTGGGCCGCAGAGAACTATGGCTACACCTTC.

The DNA of the CDR3 is TGTGCCAGCAGCCCGCGGGGGGCAGGGCAGCCCCAGCATTTT. This codes for CASSPRGAGQPQHF. The chain links TRBV5-5 to TRBJ1-5, with a possible D match to TRBD1 (6 bases). The V end was cut by 4 bases, the J end by 7 bases, with 15 bases between. The CDR3 totals 14 residues. The germline V gene has CDR1 SGHKS and CDR2 YYEKEE (reference sequence).

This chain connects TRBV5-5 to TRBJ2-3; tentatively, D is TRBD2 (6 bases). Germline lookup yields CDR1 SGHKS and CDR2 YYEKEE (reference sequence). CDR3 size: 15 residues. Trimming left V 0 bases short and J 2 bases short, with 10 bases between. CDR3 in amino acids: CASSLGLELTDTQYF. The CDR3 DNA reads TGTGCCAGCAGCTTGGGACTAGAACTCACAGATACGCAGTATTTT.

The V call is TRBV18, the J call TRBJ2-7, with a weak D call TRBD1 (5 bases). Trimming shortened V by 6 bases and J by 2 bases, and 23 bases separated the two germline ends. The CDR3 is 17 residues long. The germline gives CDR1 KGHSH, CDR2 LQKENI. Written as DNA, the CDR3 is TGTGCCAGCTCGCACGCCGCCCCCAATCAGGGTACCTACGAGCAGTACTTC. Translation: CASSHAAPNQGTYEQYF.

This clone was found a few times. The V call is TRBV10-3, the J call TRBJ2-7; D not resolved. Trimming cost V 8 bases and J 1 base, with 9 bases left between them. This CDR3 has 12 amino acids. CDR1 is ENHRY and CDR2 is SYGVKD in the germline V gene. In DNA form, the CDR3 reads TGTGCCATCGGGCACAGTTCCTACGAGCAGTACTTC. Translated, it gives CAIGHSSYEQYF.

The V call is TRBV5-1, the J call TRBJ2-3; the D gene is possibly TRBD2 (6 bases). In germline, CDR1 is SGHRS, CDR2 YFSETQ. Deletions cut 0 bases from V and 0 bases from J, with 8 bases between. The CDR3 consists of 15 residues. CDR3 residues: CASSLEGTSTDTQYF. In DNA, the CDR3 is TGCGCCAGCAGCTTGGAGGGGACTAGCACAGATACGCAGTATTTT.

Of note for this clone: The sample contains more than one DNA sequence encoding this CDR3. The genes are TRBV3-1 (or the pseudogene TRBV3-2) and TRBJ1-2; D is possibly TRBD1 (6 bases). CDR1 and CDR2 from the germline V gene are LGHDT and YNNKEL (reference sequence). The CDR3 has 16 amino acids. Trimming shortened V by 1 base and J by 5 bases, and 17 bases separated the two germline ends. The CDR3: CASSQVGTGKGYGYTF. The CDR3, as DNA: TGTGCCAGCAGCCAAGTGGGTACAGGGAAAGGATATGGCTACACCTTC.

For the CDR3, the DNA is TGTGCCAGCAGCTTAGACAGGAACACTGAAGCTTTCTTT. Its translation is CASSLDRNTEAFF. This chain uses TRBV7-2 with TRBJ1-1, with D unclear. The ends were cut back, 1 base at V and 1 base at J, with 4 bases in the middle. CDR3 length: 13 residues. CDR1 SGHTA and CDR2 FQGNSA come from the germline V gene.

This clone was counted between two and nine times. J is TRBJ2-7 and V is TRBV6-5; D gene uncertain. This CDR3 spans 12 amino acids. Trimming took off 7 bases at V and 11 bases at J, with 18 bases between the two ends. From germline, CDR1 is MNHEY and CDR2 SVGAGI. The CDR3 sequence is CASTESGDLKYF. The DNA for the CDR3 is TGTGCCAGCACCGAATCGGGTGACCTCAAGTACTTC.

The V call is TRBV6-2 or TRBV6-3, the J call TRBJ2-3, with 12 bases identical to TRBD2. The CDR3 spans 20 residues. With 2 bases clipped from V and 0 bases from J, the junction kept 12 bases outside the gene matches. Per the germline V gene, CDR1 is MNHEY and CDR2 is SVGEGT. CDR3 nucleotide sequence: TGTGCCAGCAGTTACCCGACTAGCGGGGGCCTTATAACTAGCACAGATACGCAGTATTTT. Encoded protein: CASSYPTSGGLITSTDTQYF.

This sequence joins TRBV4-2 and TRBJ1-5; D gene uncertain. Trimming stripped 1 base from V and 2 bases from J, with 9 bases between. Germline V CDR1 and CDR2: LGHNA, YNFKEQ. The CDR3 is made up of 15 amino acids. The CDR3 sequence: CASSQATQGNQPQHF. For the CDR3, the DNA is TGTGCCAGCAGCCAAGCCACCCAGGGCAATCAGCCCCAGCATTTT.

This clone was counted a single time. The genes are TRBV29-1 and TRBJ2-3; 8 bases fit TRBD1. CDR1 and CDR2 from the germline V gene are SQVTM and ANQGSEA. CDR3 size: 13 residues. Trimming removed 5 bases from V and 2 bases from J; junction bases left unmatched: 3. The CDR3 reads CSVRQGLTDTQYF. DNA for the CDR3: TGCAGCGTTAGACAGGGGCTCACAGATACGCAGTATTTT.

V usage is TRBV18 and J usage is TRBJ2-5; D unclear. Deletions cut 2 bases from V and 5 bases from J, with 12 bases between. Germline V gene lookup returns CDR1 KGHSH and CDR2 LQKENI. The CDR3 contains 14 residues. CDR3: CASSPARSSETQYF. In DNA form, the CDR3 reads TGTGCCAGCTCACCAGCTAGGTCTTCCGAGACCCAGTACTTC.

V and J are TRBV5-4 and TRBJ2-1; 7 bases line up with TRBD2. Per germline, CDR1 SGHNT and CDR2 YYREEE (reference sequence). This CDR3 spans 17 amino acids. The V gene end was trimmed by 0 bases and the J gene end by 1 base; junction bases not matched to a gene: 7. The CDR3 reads CASSLGGGGLSYNEQFF. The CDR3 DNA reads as TGTGCCAGCAGCTTGGGGGGCGGGGGATTATCCTACAATGAGCAGTTCTTC.

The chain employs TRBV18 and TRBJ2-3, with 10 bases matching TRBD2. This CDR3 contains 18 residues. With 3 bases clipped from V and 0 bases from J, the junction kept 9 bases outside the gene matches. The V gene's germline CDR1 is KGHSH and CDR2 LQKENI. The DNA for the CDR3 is TGTGCCAGCTCACCCAAAATCGAAGCGGGGGGGAGCACAGATACGCAGTATTTT. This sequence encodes CASSPKIEAGGSTDTQYF.

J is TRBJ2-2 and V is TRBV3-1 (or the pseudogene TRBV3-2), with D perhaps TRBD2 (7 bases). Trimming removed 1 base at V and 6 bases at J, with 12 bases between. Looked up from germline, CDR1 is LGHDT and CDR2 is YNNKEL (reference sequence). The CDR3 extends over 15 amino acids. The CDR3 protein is CASSQGGGPPGELFF. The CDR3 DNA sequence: TGTGCCAGCAGCCAAGGGGGGGGGCCCCCCGGGGAGCTGTTTTTT.

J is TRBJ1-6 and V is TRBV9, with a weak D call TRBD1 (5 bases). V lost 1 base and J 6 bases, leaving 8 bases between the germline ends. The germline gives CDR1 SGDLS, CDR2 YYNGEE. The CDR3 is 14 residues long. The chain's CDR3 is CASSVSGINSPLHF. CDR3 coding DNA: TGTGCCAGCAGCGTATCAGGGATTAATTCACCCCTCCACTTT.

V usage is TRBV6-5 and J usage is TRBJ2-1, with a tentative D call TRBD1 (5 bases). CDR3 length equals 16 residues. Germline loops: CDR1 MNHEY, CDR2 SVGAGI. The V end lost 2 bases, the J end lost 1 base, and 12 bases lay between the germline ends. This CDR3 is CASSYSPDTSYNEQFF. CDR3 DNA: TGTGCCAGCAGTTACAGTCCGGACACATCCTACAATGAGCAGTTCTTC.